Listed below are T cell receptor beta chains from one sample, sequenced in a study of T cell responses to AZD1222 COVID-19 vaccine. Produced via immunoSEQ multiplex PCR; TCRdb's table is partial and in-frame only. Of about 59,000 clones in the sample, about 91% were seen once. The specimen was peripheral blood, collected 28 days after the second AZD1222 dose. The receptors here all came from an adult who received the AZD1222 COVID-19 vaccine. CDR3s include the opening cysteine and the closing phenylalanine or tryptophan. A D gene is named only where the DNA matches it firmly. Clone size is stated in some rows and not others, as once, few, many or a class when expanded.

>TRBJ2-5|.|TRBV25-1|TRBD1
CASSADREYQETQYF
TGTGCCAGCAGTGCAGACAGGGAATACCAAGAGACCCAGTACTTC
>TRBJ1-2|.|TRBV29-1|.
CSVVLAGFNYGYTF
TGCAGCGTTGTTCTGGCAGGGTTTAACTATGGCTACACCTTC
>TRBJ2-1|.|TRBV9|.
CASSVGRASYNEQFF
TGTGCCAGCAGCGTAGGGCGGGCATCATACAATGAGCAGTTCTTC
>TRBJ1-2|.|TRBV11-2|.
CASGQSGASYGYTF
TGTGCCAGCGGCCAGTCCGGGGCCTCCTATGGCTACACCTTC
>TRBJ2-7|.|TRBV28|TRBD1
CASSDQAGTGSEQYF
TGTGCCAGCAGCGACCAAGCCGGGACAGGGAGCGAGCAGTACTTC
>TRBJ1-1|.|TRBV9|.
CASSVDPGVNTEAFF
TGTGCCAGCAGCGTAGATCCAGGAGTGAACACTGAAGCTTTCTTT
>TRBJ2-2|.|TRBV7-3|.
CASSFGGGELFF
TGTGCCAGCAGCTTCGGAGGCGGGGAGCTGTTTTTT
>TRBJ1-5|.|TRBV5-1|.
CASSPTGNQPQHF
TGCGCCAGCAGCCCAACAGGGAATCAGCCCCAGCATTTT
>TRBJ1-2|.|TRBV24-1|.
CATSGNSAPYGYTF
TGTGCCACCAGTGGCAACAGCGCTCCCTATGGCTACACCTTC
>TRBJ1-2|.|TRBV29-1|.
CSVEDLTDAYGYTF
TGCAGCGTTGAAGATTTAACAGATGCCTATGGCTACACCTTC
>TRBJ1-4|.|TRBV2|.
CASRVTGMPNEKLFF
TGTGCCAGCAGGGTAACAGGGATGCCTAATGAAAAACTGTTTTTT
>TRBJ2-3|.|TRBV28|TRBD1
CASSFPLGQGTGLLGTDTQYF
TGTGCCAGCAGTTTCCCCCTCGGACAGGGCACTGGGTTGTTAGGCACAGATACGCAGTATTTT
>TRBJ2-2|.|TRBV7-9|.
CASSTRAGGGELFF
TGTGCCAGCAGCACCCGGGCCGGAGGCGGGGAGCTGTTTTTT
>TRBJ2-7|.|TRBV27|.
CASSFVDGNYEQYF
TGTGCCAGCAGTTTTGTGGACGGGAACTACGAGCAGTACTTC
>TRBJ1-2|.|TRBV19|TRBD1
CASGRTGEVGYTF
TGTGCCAGTGGCCGGACAGGGGAGGTTGGCTACACCTTC
>TRBJ2-3|once|TRBV4-2|TRBD2
CASSRGLAGGPGALDTQYF
TGTGCCAGCAGCCGAGGACTAGCGGGGGGGCCAGGTGCGTTGGATACGCAGTATTTT
>TRBJ2-1|.|TRBV10-3|.
CAISDSGGPSYNEQFF
TGTGCCATCAGTGACTCCGGGGGGCCTTCTTACAATGAGCAGTTCTTC
>TRBJ2-1|once|TRBV15|TRBD2
CATSTTSGAGVSYNEQFF
TGTGCCACCAGCACAACTAGCGGGGCTGGTGTCTCCTACAATGAGCAGTTCTTC
>TRBJ2-7|once|TRBV7-9|TRBD1
CASTRGRGLNEQYF
TGTGCCAGCACTCGGGGCAGGGGGCTAAACGAGCAGTACTTC
>TRBJ1-6|.|TRBV28|.
CASSLSAADSPLHF
TGTGCCAGCAGTTTGAGTGCCGCGGACTCACCCCTCCACTTT
>TRBJ2-5|.|TRBV4-2|.
CASSQGEETQYF
TGTGCCAGCAGCCAAGGAGAAGAGACCCAGTACTTC
>TRBJ1-5|.|TRBV29-1|TRBD1
CSVRDRGTGQPQHF
TGCAGCGTCCGGGACAGGGGTACGGGGCAGCCCCAGCATTTT
>TRBJ1-5|.|TRBV2|.
CASSSKGSQGSQPQHF
TGTGCCAGCAGCTCAAAAGGGTCCCAAGGGAGTCAGCCCCAGCATTTT
>TRBJ1-6|.|TRBV7-9|TRBD1
CASSSYAGTVDSPLHF
TGTGCCAGCAGCTCCTATGCCGGGACAGTCGATTCACCCCTCCACTTT
>TRBJ1-6|.|TRBV11-3|.
CASSLGGGGSLHF
TGTGCCAGCAGCTTAGGTGGCGGCGGGTCCCTCCACTTT
>TRBJ2-5|.|TRBV5-8|.
CASSLVKMETQYF
TGTGCCAGCAGCTTGGTAAAGATGGAGACCCAGTACTTC
>TRBJ2-7|.|TRBV5-1|.
CASSSAYEQYF
TGCGCCAGCAGCTCCGCCTACGAGCAGTACTTC
>TRBJ2-3|.|TRBV7-6|TRBD1
CASSAPGQGRGNTQYF
TGTGCCAGCAGCGCACCGGGACAGGGGAGGGGGAATACGCAGTATTTT
>TRBJ2-5|.|TRBV14|.
CASSPSIGIGETQYF
TGTGCCAGCAGTCCCTCAATAGGAATAGGAGAGACCCAGTACTTC
>TRBJ1-5|.|TRBV6-5|.
CASTQGVEQPQHF
TGTGCCAGCACACAGGGCGTGGAGCAGCCCCAGCATTTT
>TRBJ1-1|.|TRBV2|.
CASQKTARNTEAFF
TGTGCCAGCCAAAAGACAGCTCGGAACACTGAAGCTTTCTTT
>TRBJ2-3|.|TRBV27|.
CASSPGRGPKDTQYF
TGTGCCAGCAGTCCGGGGCGGGGGCCGAAAGATACGCAGTATTTT
>TRBJ1-4|once|TRBV19|.
CASSIGTASREKLFF
TGTGCCAGTAGTATTGGCACAGCTTCCCGTGAAAAACTGTTTTTT
>TRBJ1-5|medium-sized|TRBV28|.
CASSFPPNQPQHF
TGTGCCAGCAGCTTTCCTCCTAATCAGCCCCAGCATTTT
>TRBJ2-7|.|TRBV6-6|.
CASSAIQYEQYF
TGTGCCAGCAGTGCCATCCAATACGAGCAGTACTTC
>TRBJ1-6|.|TRBV7-8|TRBD1
CASSAYTGGYNSPLHF
TGTGCCAGCAGCGCTTACACAGGGGGCTATAATTCACCCCTCCACTTT
>TRBJ2-7|.|TRBV29-1|TRBD1
CSVAQGAIFEQYF
TGCAGCGTTGCACAGGGGGCAATATTTGAGCAGTACTTC
>TRBJ1-3|.|TRBV19|.
CASSIGLSSGNTIYF
TGTGCCAGTAGTATAGGGTTAAGCTCTGGAAACACCATATATTTT
>TRBJ2-2|once|TRBV4-3|.
CASSQGEGRFSGELFF
TGCGCCAGCAGCCAAGGGGAAGGGCGATTCTCCGGGGAGCTGTTTTTT
>TRBJ2-1|.|TRBV6-5|TRBD2
CASSTKAGVPNEQFF
TGTGCCAGCAGCACCAAGGCGGGAGTACCGAATGAGCAGTTCTTC
>TRBJ1-5|.|TRBV28|.
CASRGDGNQPQHF
TGTGCCAGCCGAGGGGACGGAAATCAGCCCCAGCATTTT
>TRBJ1-4|.|TRBV7-9|.
CASNLRGGATNEKLFF
TGTGCCAGCAACCTCCGGGGGGGAGCAACTAATGAAAAACTGTTTTTT
>TRBJ2-7|.|TRBV3-1/TRBV3-2|.
CASSQEAQGEQYF
TGTGCCAGCAGCCAAGAGGCGCAGGGCGAGCAGTACTTC
>TRBJ2-1|.|TRBV11-3|.
CASSPGAPNEQFF
TGTGCCAGCAGCCCAGGGGCTCCCAATGAGCAGTTCTTC
>TRBJ2-5|.|TRBV11-2|.
CASSAAWGVGQETQYF
TGTGCCAGCAGCGCGGCCTGGGGGGTCGGGCAAGAGACCCAGTACTTC
>TRBJ2-7|once|TRBV10-1|.
CASSETADPYEQYF
TGCGCCAGCAGTGAGACGGCGGACCCCTACGAGCAGTACTTC
>TRBJ1-1|.|TRBV28|TRBD1
CASSEVRGPATEAFF
TGTGCCAGCAGCGAAGTAAGGGGGCCCGCCACTGAAGCTTTCTTT
>TRBJ2-7|.|TRBV10-3|.
CAISASVEQYF
TGTGCCATCAGTGCTAGCGTCGAGCAGTACTTC
>TRBJ2-5|.|TRBV4-1|TRBD2
CASRHVAGGPKETQYF
TGCGCCAGCAGACACGTAGCGGGGGGTCCTAAAGAGACCCAGTACTTC
>TRBJ2-1|once|TRBV11-3|.
CASSTRERDEQFF
TGTGCCAGCAGCACCAGGGAGAGGGACGAGCAGTTCTTC